The 5 T cell receptor beta chains reported below all come from one sample, sequenced in a study of T cell responses to AZD1222 COVID-19 vaccine. Produced via immunoSEQ multiplex PCR; TCRdb's table is partial and in-frame only. Altogether roughly 120,000 clones are present, 88% being singletons, with the ten largest covering more than 3.5%. Sequences were derived from peripheral blood, sampled on day 0 of AZD1222 vaccination. The receptor set was obtained from an adult in good health.

V usage is TRBV7-8 and J usage is TRBJ2-3, with TRBD2 matching over 8 bases. Germline V lookup: CDR1 SGHVS, CDR2 FQNEAQ. Trimming took 6 bases from V and 8 from J; bases not matched to a gene: 13. This CDR3 region has 15 residues. The CDR3 region is CASRSDGGASGTQYF. CDR3 sequence (DNA): TGTGCCAGCAGATCAGACGGGGGGGCGTCTGGTACGCAGTATTTT.

The chain links TRBV27 to TRBJ2-7, with no clear D. Germline CDR1 MNHEY, CDR2 SMNVEV (reference sequence). V lost 3 bases and J 3 bases, leaving 3 bases between the germline ends. The CDR3 has 11 residues. CDR3 in amino acids: CASSFYYEQYF. The DNA for the CDR3 is TGTGCCAGCAGTTTTTACTACGAGCAGTACTTC.

V is TRBV7-3 and J is TRBJ2-1; 10 bases agree with TRBD2. This CDR3 spans 12 amino acids. Trimming removed 5 bases from V and 12 bases from J; junction bases left unmatched: 4. Germline lookup yields CDR1 SGHTA and CDR2 FQGTGA. Here the CDR3 DNA reads TGTGCCAGCAGCGCTAGCGGGGGAGGGCAGTTCTTC. Its protein product is CASSASGGGQFF.

The chain joins TRBV6-5 to TRBJ1-4, with a possible D match to TRBD1 (6 bases). V was pared by 7 bases and J by 9 bases, with 21 bases between. The CDR3 consists of 15 residues. Germline V gene data show CDR1 as MNHEY and CDR2 as SVGAGI. The CDR3 DNA reads as TGTGCCAGCAAGTCGACGGCACAGGGTATCCAAAAACTGTTTTTT. Its translation is CASKSTAQGIQKLFF.

The rearrangement joins TRBV15 to TRBJ1-2; no clear D. Germline V gene data show CDR1 as LNHNV and CDR2 as YYDKDF (reference sequence). The CDR3 is 14 amino acids. Trimming shortened V by 1 base and J by 1 base, and 7 bases separated the two germline ends. CDR3 region: CATSRGGFNYGYTF. CDR3 DNA sequence: TGTGCCACCAGCAGAGGAGGATTTAACTATGGCTACACCTTC.